This paragraph reports one T cell receptor (beta chain). The sample is drawn from a study of glioma-infiltrating T cells after dendritic cell vaccination. Study background: Between the early 2000s and the early 2010s, patients got autologous tumor lysate-pulsed dendritic cell vaccines. Autologous tumor lysate was loaded overnight onto monocyte-derived dendritic cells grown seven days with IL-4 and GM-CSF.

Isocitrate dehydrogenase mutation was absent in all glioblastoma patients. The CDR3 sequence is 13 residues long. Germline CDR1 and CDR2: GTSNPN and SVGIG (reference sequence). V shed 3 bases and J shed 3 bases, with 11 bases lying between them. The assay was immunoSEQ multiplex PCR, and TCRdb's table has in-frame clones only and misses some. The sample lists roughly 82,000 clones; roughly 90% were seen once. The sequence was obtained from a human donor with glioblastoma. This chain links TRBV30 with TRBJ1-1, with D perhaps TRBD1 (5 bases). Specimen: blood, collected before dendritic cell vaccination. CDR3 bases: TGTGCCTGGAGCACGGGGGGGTACACTGAAGCTTTCTTT. Protein product: CAWSTGGYTEAFF. The whole variable domain, remainder taken from reference TRBV30 and TRBJ1-1, is SQTIHQWPATLVQPVGSPLSLECTVEGTSNPNLYWYRQAAGRGLQLLFYSVGIGQISSEVPQNLSASRPQDRQFILSSKKLLLSDSGFYLCAWSTGGYTEAFFGQGTRLTVV.